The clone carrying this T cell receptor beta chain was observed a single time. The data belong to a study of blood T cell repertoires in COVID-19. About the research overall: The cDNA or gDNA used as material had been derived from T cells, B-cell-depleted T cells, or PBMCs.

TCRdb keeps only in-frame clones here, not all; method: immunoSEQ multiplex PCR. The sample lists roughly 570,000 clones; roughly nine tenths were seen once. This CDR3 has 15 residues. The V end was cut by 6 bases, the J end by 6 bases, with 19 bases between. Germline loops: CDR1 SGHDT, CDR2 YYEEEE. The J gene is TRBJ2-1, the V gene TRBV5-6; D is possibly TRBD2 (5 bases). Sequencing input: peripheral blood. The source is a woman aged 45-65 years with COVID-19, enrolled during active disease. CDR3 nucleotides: TGTGCCAGCACCGACCTAGCTAGATCGTTCAATGAGCAGTTCTTC. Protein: CASTDLARSFNEQFF.